The clone carrying this T cell receptor beta chain has a single count. Its antigen is unidentified. The repertoire was sequenced with immunoSEQ multiplex PCR; TCRdb's copy has only in-frame clones and lacks some. The table shows fewer than 250,000 clones, with just under 90% occurring only once. The CDR3 contains 15 residues. The germline V gene has CDR1 SGHNT and CDR2 YYREEE (reference sequence). Trimming cost V 5 bases and J 3 bases; bases outside gene matches: 9. The data stem from a study of cytomegalovirus exposure and HLA in healthy donors. Overall study: In a later analysis, it was reported that the 110 or so validation repertoires had been produced on the same platform as the 670 or so repertoires belonging to the first cohort. Regarding the study as a whole: Rare TCR sequences dominated, though some public TCRs recurred in many donors. The tendency of first-cohort TCR clusters to co-occur in the 120 or so validation repertoires was identified by a subsequent analysis. TCR beta chains numbering 164 were designated cytomegalovirus-associated.

The rearrangement joins TRBV5-4 to TRBJ2-5; 8 bases are a match to TRBD1. The TCR comes from a man between 18 and 35 years old in good health and CMV-seronegative. The sequencing input was PBMCs. CDR3 loop: CASRGASGGEETQYF. The DNA for the CDR3 is TGTGCCAGCAGGGGGGCGTCAGGGGGCGAAGAGACCCAGTACTTC.